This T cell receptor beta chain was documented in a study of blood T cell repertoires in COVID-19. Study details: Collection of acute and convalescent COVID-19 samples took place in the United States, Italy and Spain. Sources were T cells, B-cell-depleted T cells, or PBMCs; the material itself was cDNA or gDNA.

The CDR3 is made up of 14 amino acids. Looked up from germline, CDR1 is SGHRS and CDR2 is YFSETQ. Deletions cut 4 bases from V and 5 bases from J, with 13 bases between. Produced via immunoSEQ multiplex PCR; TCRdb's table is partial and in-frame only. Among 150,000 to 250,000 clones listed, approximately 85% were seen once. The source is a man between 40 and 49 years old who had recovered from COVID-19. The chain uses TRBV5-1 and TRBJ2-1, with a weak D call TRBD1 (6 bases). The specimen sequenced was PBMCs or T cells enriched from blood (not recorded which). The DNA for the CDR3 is TGCGCCAGCAGCGATATGACAGGCGACAATGAGCAGTTCTTC. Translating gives CASSDMTGDNEQFF. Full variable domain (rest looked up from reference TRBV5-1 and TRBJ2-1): KAGVTQTPRYLIKTRGQQVTLSCSPISGHRSVSWYQQTPGQGLQFLFEYFSETQRNKGNFPGRFSGRQFSNSRSEMNVSTLELGDSALYLCASSDMTGDNEQFFGPGTRLTVL.